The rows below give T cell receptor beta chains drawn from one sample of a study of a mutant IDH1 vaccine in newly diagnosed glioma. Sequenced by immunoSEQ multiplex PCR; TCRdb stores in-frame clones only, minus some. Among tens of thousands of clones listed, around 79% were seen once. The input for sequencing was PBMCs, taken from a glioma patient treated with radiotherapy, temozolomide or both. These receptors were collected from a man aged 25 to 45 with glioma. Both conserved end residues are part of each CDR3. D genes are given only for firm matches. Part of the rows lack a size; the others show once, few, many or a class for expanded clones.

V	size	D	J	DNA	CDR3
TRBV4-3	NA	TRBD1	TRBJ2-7	TGCGCCAGCAGCTATCGGACAGGGGGCTACGAGCAGTACTTC	CASSYRTGGYEQYF
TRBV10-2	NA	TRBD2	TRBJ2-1	TGCGCCAGCAGGGCTAGCGGGGAGGATGATGAGCAGTTCTTC	CASRASGEDDEQFF
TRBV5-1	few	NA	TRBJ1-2	TGCGCCAGCAGCTTGGTGAGAGCACAGGATGGCTACACCTTC	CASSLVRAQDGYTF
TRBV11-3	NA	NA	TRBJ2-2	TGTGCCAGCAGCTTAGAAGGTAGCAGTAACGGGGAGCTGTTTTTT	CASSLEGSSNGELFF
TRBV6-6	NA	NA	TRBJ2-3	TGTGCCAGCAGACATCTGGGCCTAACTAGCACAGATACGCAGTATTTT	CASRHLGLTSTDTQYF
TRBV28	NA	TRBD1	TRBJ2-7	TGTGCCAGCAGTCTCGGACAGGGCTACGAGCAGTACTTC	CASSLGQGYEQYF
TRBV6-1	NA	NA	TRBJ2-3	TGTGCCAGCAGTGAAGGGGGGGCTGCTTTTGGTACGCAGTATTTT	CASSEGGAAFGTQYF
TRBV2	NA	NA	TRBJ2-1	TGTGCCAGCAGTGAACAGGGAAAGGGCAATGAGCAGTTCTTC	CASSEQGKGNEQFF
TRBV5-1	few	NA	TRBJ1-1	TGCGCCAGCAGCTTGGGGGTGGGACACACTGAAGCTTTCTTT	CASSLGVGHTEAFF
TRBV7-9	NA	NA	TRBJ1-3	TGTGCCAGCAGCTTTGGACCTACTACAGGGTTCACTGGAAACACCATATATTTT	CASSFGPTTGFTGNTIYF
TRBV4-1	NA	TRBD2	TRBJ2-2	TGCGCCAGCAGCCGAGGACTAGCGGAGAACACCGGGGAGCTGTTTTTT	CASSRGLAENTGELFF
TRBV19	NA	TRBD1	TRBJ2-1	TGTGCCAGTAGTCTGGACAGGGATTACAATGAGCAGTTCTTC	CASSLDRDYNEQFF
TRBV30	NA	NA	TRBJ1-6	TGTGCCTGGAGTGTACCCGGAGGCTCCTATAATTCACCCCTCCACTTT	CAWSVPGGSYNSPLHF
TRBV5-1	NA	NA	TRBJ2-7	TGCGCCAGCAGCTCTCCCGACAGTCCCTACGAGCAGTACTTC	CASSSPDSPYEQYF
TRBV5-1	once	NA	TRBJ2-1	TGCGCCAGCAGCTTGAGGGGGGACTCCTACAATGAGCAGTTCTTC	CASSLRGDSYNEQFF
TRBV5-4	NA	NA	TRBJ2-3	TGTGCCAGCAGCTTGACGACAGACACAGATACGCAGTATTTT	CASSLTTDTDTQYF
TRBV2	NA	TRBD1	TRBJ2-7	TGTGCCAGCAGGGAGGGACAGGGGCAATTCTCCTACGAGCAGTACTTC	CASREGQGQFSYEQYF
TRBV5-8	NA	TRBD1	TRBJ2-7	TGTGCCAGCAGCTTGGTGCCGACAGGGGCCTACGAGCAGTACTTC	CASSLVPTGAYEQYF
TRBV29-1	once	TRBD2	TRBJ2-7	TGCAGCGTTGATTTGACTAGCTCAGCCACCTACGAGCAGTACTTC	CSVDLTSSATYEQYF
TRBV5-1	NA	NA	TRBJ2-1	TGCGCCAGCAGCTTGACTAGGAATAGTAATGAGCAGTTCTTC	CASSLTRNSNEQFF
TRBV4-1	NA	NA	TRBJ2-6	TGCGCCAGCAGCCAGCTAAGCCTAACCTACTCTGGGGCCAACGTCCTGACTTTC	CASSQLSLTYSGANVLTF
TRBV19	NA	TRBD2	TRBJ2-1	TGTGCCAGTAGTACACGTTGGGAGGGGCCTAATGAGCAGTTCTTC	CASSTRWEGPNEQFF
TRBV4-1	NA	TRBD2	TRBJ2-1	TGCGCCAGCAGCCTAGGGACTAGCGGTACAAATGAGCAGTTCTTC	CASSLGTSGTNEQFF
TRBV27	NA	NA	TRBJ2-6	TGTGCCAGCAGTTTCAGGGGATCTGGGGCCAACGTCCTGACTTTC	CASSFRGSGANVLTF